The 21 T cell receptor beta chains reported below all come from one sample, sequenced in a study of shared clonotypes between healthy human individuals. Measured with immunoSEQ multiplex PCR; TCRdb has only the in-frame clones, and not every one. The sample holds some 550,000 clones, almost 97% seen once. What was sequenced was naive CD4+ T cells sorted from blood. Subset denoted: CD45RA+ positively selected. These TCRs come from a woman between 25 and 40 years old in good health.

V is TRBV2 and J is TRBJ1-1, with D possibly TRBD1 on 5 matching bases. This CDR3 has 14 amino acids. Germline CDR1 reads SNHLY; CDR2 reads FYNNEI. The V and J ends lost 6 bases and 1 base respectively, with 12 bases between them. This CDR3 reads CASRGDSRNTEAFF. The CDR3, as DNA: TGTGCCAGCAGAGGAGACAGCAGGAACACTGAAGCTTTCTTT.

Turning to this clone: Other nucleotide sequences from this sample produce the same CDR3. V is TRBV5-1 and J is TRBJ2-2, with 8 bases lining up with TRBD2. CDR3 length: 15 amino acids. J was trimmed by 2 bases and V by 4 bases; bases with no gene match: 4. Germline CDR1 is SGHRS and CDR2 is YFSETQ. As DNA, the CDR3 is TGCGCCAGCAGCCCTACTAGCGGTAACACCGGGGAGCTGTTTTTT. It specifies CASSPTSGNTGELFF. Drawing the rest from reference TRBV5-1 and TRBJ2-2, the complete variable domain is KAGVTQTPRYLIKTRGQQVTLSCSPISGHRSVSWYQQTPGQGLQFLFEYFSETQRNKGNFPGRFSGRQFSNSRSEMNVSTLELGDSALYLCASSPTSGNTGELFFGEGSRLTVL.

The chain links TRBV5-4 to TRBJ2-6, with unresolved D. Germline lookup yields CDR1 SGHNT and CDR2 YYREEE (reference sequence). The V gene lost 0 bases and the J gene lost 0 bases, with 7 bases spanning the gap. CDR3 length equals 16 residues. The CDR3 here is CASSLVLGSGANVLTF. Here the CDR3 DNA reads TGTGCCAGCAGCTTGGTTTTGGGCTCTGGGGCCAACGTCCTGACTTTC. Using reference TRBV5-4 and TRBJ2-6 for the parts outside the CDR3, the full variable domain is ETGVTQSPTHLIKTRGQQVTLRCSSQSGHNTVSWYQQALGQGPQFIFQYYREEENGRGNFPPRFSGLQFPNYSSELNVNALELDDSALYLCASSLVLGSGANVLTFGAGSRLTVL.

This clone was seen just once. The J gene is TRBJ2-4, the V gene TRBV7-9; no clear D gene. The ends were cut back, 1 base at V and 0 bases at J, with 13 bases in the middle. This CDR3 region has 17 residues. Germline CDR1 SEHNR, CDR2 FQNEAQ (reference sequence). CDR3 in DNA: TGTGCCAGCAGCTTAGGGACCTTCGATCTAGCCAAAAACATTCAGTACTTC. Translation gives CASSLGTFDLAKNIQYF.

The rearrangement joins TRBV10-3 to TRBJ1-2, with D unresolved. Germline lookup yields CDR1 ENHRY and CDR2 SYGVKD. The CDR3 contains 15 residues. Trimming left V 0 bases short and J 1 base short, with 9 bases between. The CDR3 DNA follows: TGTGCCATCAGTGAGTCGATTGTGAGTAACTATGGCTACACCTTC. Translation: CAISESIVSNYGYTF.

The rearrangement uses TRBV11-2 and TRBJ1-1; unclear D gene. CDR3 size: 14 residues. Looked up from germline, CDR1 is SGHAT and CDR2 is FQNNGV. V gave up 5 bases and J gave up 1 base, with 11 bases separating them. The DNA of the CDR3 is TGTGCCAGCAGCGTTAGACTACGGAACACTGAAGCTTTCTTT. Residues: CASSVRLRNTEAFF.

The rearrangement links TRBV28 to TRBJ1-2; D is unclear. Germline CDR1 reads MDHEN; CDR2 reads SYDVKM. The germline V and J ends were trimmed by 5 bases and 7 bases, with 20 bases remaining between them. The CDR3 contains 15 residues. The CDR3 sequence: CASSPAYEGLGGYTF. CDR3 DNA: TGTGCCAGCAGTCCTGCTTATGAGGGTTTGGGTGGCTACACCTTC.

V and J are TRBV12-5 and TRBJ1-2; D unresolved. Germline CDR1 is LGHNT and CDR2 is FRNRAP. This CDR3 is 13 amino acids long. V gave up 1 base and J gave up 5 bases, with 8 bases separating them. CDR3 residues: CASGLGNEYGYTF. As DNA, the CDR3 is TGTGCTAGTGGTTTGGGCAATGAATATGGCTACACCTTC. Drawing the rest from reference TRBV12-5 and TRBJ1-2, the complete variable domain is DARVTQTPRHKVTEMGQEVTMRCQPILGHNTVFWYRQTMMQGLELLAYFRNRAPLDDSGMPKDRFSAEMPDATLATLKIQPSEPRDSAVYFCASGLGNEYGYTFGSGTRLTVV.

The chain links TRBV7-6 to TRBJ2-1; D may be TRBD2 (6 bases). The CDR3 loop spans 15 amino acids. CDR1 and CDR2 (germline): SGHVS, FNYEAQ. V lost 5 bases and J lost 9, with 20 bases in between. CDR3 loop: CASSVEASAWGEQFF. CDR3 sequence (DNA): TGTGCCAGCAGCGTGGAAGCTAGCGCCTGGGGTGAGCAGTTCTTC.

This CDR3 reads CASSIWGVNRNNEQFF. The CDR3 coding sequence is TGTGCCAGTAGTATTTGGGGTGTTAATCGGAATAATGAGCAGTTCTTC. The V gene is TRBV19, the J gene TRBJ2-1; D is uncertain. CDR1 LNHDA and CDR2 SQIVND come from the germline V gene (reference sequence). The ends were cut back, 3 bases at V and 7 bases at J, with 19 bases in the middle. The CDR3 consists of 16 residues.

The chain is built from TRBV30 and TRBJ2-2, with TRBD1 as a possible D gene (6 bases). CDR1 is GTSNPN, CDR2 SVGIG, per germline (reference sequence). V gave up 3 bases and J gave up 6 bases, with 8 bases separating them. This CDR3 has 12 residues. CDR3 DNA: TGTGCCTGGAGACCAGGGGCCGGGGAGCTGTTTTTT. It encodes CAWRPGAGELFF.

This chain connects TRBV11-2 to TRBJ1-2; tentatively, D is TRBD1 (6 bases). Trimming pared 4 bases from V and 2 bases from J, leaving 8 bases between. This CDR3 contains 13 residues. In germline, CDR1 is SGHAT, CDR2 FQNNGV. CDR3 in amino acids: CASSSDRNYGYTF. The CDR3 coding sequence is TGTGCCAGCAGCTCGGACAGAAACTATGGCTACACCTTC.

Concerning this clone: Other DNA sequences in the sample encode the same CDR3. The J gene is TRBJ2-1, the V gene TRBV25-1, with no clear D. The CDR3 covers 15 residues. CDR1 is MGHDK, CDR2 SYGVNS, per germline. V was shortened by 1 base and J by 3 bases, with 10 bases between the two germline ends. The CDR3, as DNA: TGTGCCAGCAGTGAATCCAGTTCTTTCTACAATGAGCAGTTCTTC. Translation gives CASSESSSFYNEQFF.

The V call is TRBV5-1, the J call TRBJ1-2, with D perhaps TRBD1 (6 bases). CDR1 is SGHRS and CDR2 is YFSETQ in the germline V gene. Trimming took off 0 bases at V and 4 bases at J, with 10 bases between the two ends. The CDR3 loop spans 14 amino acids. CDR3 in amino acids: CASSLDRVTYGYTF. In nucleotides, the CDR3 is TGCGCCAGCAGCTTGGACAGGGTGACCTATGGCTACACCTTC.

This sequence joins TRBV7-9 and TRBJ2-5; D remains unclear. The germline V gene encodes CDR1 SEHNR and CDR2 FQNEAQ (reference sequence). V was pared by 5 bases and J by 0 bases, with 16 bases between. This CDR3 is 16 amino acids long. DNA for the CDR3: TGTGCCAGCAGCGGGTCTATCGCGGCGTACCAAGAGACCCAGTACTTC. Translating gives CASSGSIAAYQETQYF.

The CDR3 loop reads CASSYGTGLPDTQYF. As DNA, the CDR3 is TGCGCCAGCAGCTATGGGACAGGGCTCCCAGATACGCAGTATTTT. This chain connects TRBV5-1 to TRBJ2-3; TRBD1 agrees at 9 bases. CDR3 length: 15 residues. Germline CDR1 is SGHRS and CDR2 is YFSETQ. V dropped 3 bases and J dropped 4; count of bases not matched to a gene: 6.

V and J are TRBV19 and TRBJ1-5; D not certain. The CDR3 loop spans 17 amino acids. Germline values: CDR1 LNHDA, CDR2 SQIVND (reference sequence). The V end was cut by 2 bases, the J end by 0 bases, with 14 bases between. CDR3 coding DNA: TGTGCCAGTAGTATATACAGCGAAACTTATAGCAATCAGCCCCAGCATTTT. Amino acids: CASSIYSETYSNQPQHF.

The V and J genes are TRBV2 and TRBJ2-6, with a tentative D call TRBD1 (5 bases). The CDR3 contains 14 residues. Trimming left V 6 bases short and J 4 bases short, with 10 bases between. Germline loops: CDR1 SNHLY, CDR2 FYNNEI. The CDR3 loop reads CASRVGRGANVLTF. The CDR3, as DNA: TGTGCCAGCAGAGTGGGGCGCGGGGCCAACGTCCTGACTTTC. The whole variable domain, filled in from reference TRBV2 and TRBJ2-6, reads EPEVTQTPSHQVTQMGQEVILRCVPISNHLYFYWYRQILGQKVEFLVSFYNNEISEKSEIFDDQFSVERPDGSNFTLKIRSTKLEDSAMYFCASRVGRGANVLTFGAGSRLTVL.

As regards this clone: The same CDR3 can be traced to other DNA sequences in this sample. The chain combines TRBV18 with TRBJ2-7; perhaps TRBD1 as D (6 bases). The V gene lost 6 bases and the J gene lost 3 bases, with 15 bases spanning the gap. Germline values: CDR1 KGHSH, CDR2 LQKENI. The CDR3 length is 14 residues. The DNA for the CDR3 is TGTGCCAGCTCCCCGGGACAATCCTTCTACGAGCAGTACTTC. This codes for CASSPGQSFYEQYF. Full variable domain (outside the CDR3, taken from reference TRBV18 and TRBJ2-7): NAGVMQNPRHLVRRRGQEARLRCSPMKGHSHVYWYRQLPEEGLKFMVYLQKENIIDESGMPKERFSAEFPKEGPSILRIQQVVRGDSAAYFCASSPGQSFYEQYFGPGTRLTVT.

This chain uses TRBV7-9 with TRBJ1-2, with 7 nucleotides matching TRBD1. Germline V gene data show CDR1 as SEHNR and CDR2 as FQNEAQ (reference sequence). With 4 bases clipped from V and 5 bases from J, the junction kept 4 bases outside the gene matches. The CDR3 sequence is 13 residues long. CDR3 in amino acids: CASSSTGSYGYTF. CDR3 nucleotides: TGTGCCAGCAGCTCGACAGGGTCTTATGGCTACACCTTC.

This clone has only one observation. This same CDR3 is encoded by further DNA sequences in the sample. The chain recombines TRBV5-1 with TRBJ1-4, with TRBD1 identical over 7 bases. With V trimmed by 1 base and J by 5 bases, 2 bases remained unmatched. The germline CDR1 and CDR2 sequences are SGHRS and YFSETQ. The CDR3 extends over 14 amino acids. This CDR3 reads CASSLSGGNEKLFF. CDR3 coding DNA: TGCGCCAGCAGCTTGTCAGGGGGGAATGAAAAACTGTTTTTT.